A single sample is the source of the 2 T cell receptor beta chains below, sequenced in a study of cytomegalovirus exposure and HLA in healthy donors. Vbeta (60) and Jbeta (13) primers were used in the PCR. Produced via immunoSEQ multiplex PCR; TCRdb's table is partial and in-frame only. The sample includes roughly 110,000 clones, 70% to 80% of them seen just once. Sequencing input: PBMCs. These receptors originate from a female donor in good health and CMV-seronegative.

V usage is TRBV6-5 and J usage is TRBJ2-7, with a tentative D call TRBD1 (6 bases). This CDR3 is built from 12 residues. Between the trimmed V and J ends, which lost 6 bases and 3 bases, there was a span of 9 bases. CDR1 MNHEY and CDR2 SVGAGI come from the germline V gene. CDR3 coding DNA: TGTGCCAGCAGACGGACAGTCTACGAGCAGTACTTC. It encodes CASRRTVYEQYF.

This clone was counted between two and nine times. This chain's CDR3 is CASSLQGGYGYTF. DNA for the CDR3: TGTGCCAGCAGCTTACAGGGTGGCTATGGCTACACCTTC. The gene calls are TRBV4-2 and TRBJ1-2, with a tentative D call TRBD1 (6 bases). CDR3 size: 13 residues. Germline lookup yields CDR1 LGHNA and CDR2 YNFKEQ. Trimming stripped 5 bases from V and 4 bases from J, with 11 bases between.